Sequencing of this TCR beta chain was carried out in a study of T cell responses to AZD1222 COVID-19 vaccine. Study-level points and caveats: Spike-specific TCR breadth and depth rose after two AZD1222 doses. Mostly white British, mostly female donors; authors suggested clonal diversity may be underestimated. Vaccine-associated CD4 TCRs ranged over spike, dominating at 160-218 and 743-854. Repertoires in all cases were sampled only once the peak T cell response had passed.

Sequenced by immunoSEQ multiplex PCR; TCRdb stores in-frame clones only, minus some. The repertoire includes about 100,000 clones, around nine tenths of them detected once, and about 15% sits in the top ten. The ends were cut back, 0 bases at V and 8 bases at J, with 16 bases in the middle. The V gene's germline CDR1 is MNHEY and CDR2 SVGAGI. The CDR3 length is 15 residues. With respect to this clone: The antigen remains undetermined.

The genes are TRBV6-5 and TRBJ1-2; the D gene is possibly TRBD1 (6 bases). The source material was peripheral blood, sampled on day 0 of AZD1222 vaccination. The receptor comes from an adult in good health. CDR3 protein: CASSYSYREEWGYTF. The CDR3 DNA sequence: TGTGCCAGCAGTTACTCGTACAGGGAGGAGTGGGGCTACACCTTC.